The 27 T cell receptor beta chains below all came from one sample that was sequenced in a study of control samples from healthy donors and cancer patients. The assay was immunoSEQ multiplex PCR, and TCRdb's table has in-frame clones only and misses some. Among some 120,000 clones listed, roughly 94% were seen once. Sequencing was carried out using blood. The receptors stem from a man younger than 40 in good health.

V usage is TRBV6-2 or TRBV6-3 and J usage is TRBJ2-7; 8 positions agree with TRBD1. Germline CDR1 and CDR2: MNHEY and SVGEGT. V gave up 5 bases and J gave up 2 bases; unmatched junction bases: 8. The CDR3 covers 15 residues. CDR3 bases: TGTGCCAGCAGTCATGACAGGGGACCACCCTACGAGCAGTACTTC. It encodes CASSHDRGPPYEQYF.

This chain connects TRBV5-6 to TRBJ2-2, with D possibly being TRBD1 or TRBD2 (6 bases each). This CDR3 region has 16 residues. Germline V gene lookup returns CDR1 SGHDT and CDR2 YYEEEE. V was pared by 4 bases and J by 3 bases, with 16 bases between. The CDR3 spells CASSPEQGGDTGELFF. CDR3 sequence (DNA): TGTGCCAGCAGCCCAGAACAGGGAGGAGACACCGGGGAGCTGTTTTTT.

In DNA, the CDR3 is TGTGCCTCCAGGGGAGGACCCAATGAAAAACTGTTTTTT. This codes for CASRGGPNEKLFF. This chain connects TRBV6-6 to TRBJ1-4, with D possibly matching TRBD1 (6 bases). This CDR3 region has 13 residues. Germline V gene lookup returns CDR1 MNHNY and CDR2 SVGAGI (reference sequence). V dropped 11 bases and J dropped 5 bases, with 15 bases sitting between them.

This rearrangement joins TRBV7-2 to TRBJ2-1; D is uncertain. V lost 8 bases and J 7 bases, leaving 12 bases between the germline ends. The CDR3 extends over 12 amino acids. The germline V gene has CDR1 SGHTA and CDR2 FQGNSA. As DNA, the CDR3 is TGTGCCAGCTCCCATTACCGTAATGAGCAGTTCTTC. Amino acids: CASSHYRNEQFF. Together with reference TRBV7-2 and TRBJ2-1, the CDR3 gives the full variable domain: GAGVSQSPSNKVTEKGKDVELRCDPISGHTALYWYRQSLGQGLEFLIYFQGNSAPDKSGLPSDRFSAERTGGSVSTLTIQRTQQEDSAVYLCASSHYRNEQFFGPGTRLTVL.

The chain carries TRBV2 and TRBJ2-1, with 8 bases that match TRBD2. Germline CDR1 and CDR2: SNHLY and FYNNEI. This CDR3 has 15 amino acids. The trim removed 6 bases at V and 2 bases at J, leaving 6 bases unmatched. The CDR3 region is CASSAGLAAYNEQFF. CDR3 in DNA: TGTGCCAGCAGCGCCGGACTAGCCGCCTACAATGAGCAGTTCTTC.

This clone has only one observation. V and J are TRBV25-1 and TRBJ1-5; TRBD1 matches at 7 bases. This CDR3 region has 12 residues. From germline, CDR1 is MGHDK and CDR2 SYGVNS. With 7 bases clipped from V and 6 bases from J, the junction kept 3 bases outside the gene matches. The DNA of the CDR3 is TGTGCCAGCAACCAGGGGGGTCAGCCCCAGCATTTT. Protein sequence: CASNQGGQPQHF.

The V and J genes are TRBV6-5 and TRBJ1-5; TRBD1 matches at 8 bases. Germline assignment: CDR1 MNHEY and CDR2 SVGAGI. The CDR3 runs to 13 residues. V shed 4 bases and J 6 bases; nucleotides not matched to a gene: 2. The CDR3 is CASSFTGGQPQHF. The CDR3, as DNA: TGTGCCAGCAGTTTCACAGGGGGTCAGCCCCAGCATTTT.

The chain uses TRBV7-9 and TRBJ1-4; D ambiguous. V lost 1 base, J lost 7 bases, and 4 bases lay in between. The germline V gene has CDR1 SEHNR and CDR2 FQNEAQ (reference sequence). The CDR3 consists of 12 residues. The chain's CDR3 is CASSLGREKLFF. CDR3 nucleotides: TGTGCCAGCAGCTTAGGTCGTGAAAAACTGTTTTTT.

On this clone: Germline is not matched at one junction end, which may reflect a read error. This sequence joins TRBV7-7 and TRBJ2-5, with D perhaps matching TRBD1 or TRBD2 (6 bases each). Germline-derived CDR1 and CDR2 are SSHAT and FNYEAQ (reference sequence). This CDR3 has 15 residues. The CDR3 DNA reads as TGTGCTAGCAGACCGGGGGATACAGGGCAAGAGACCCAGTACTTC. Protein: CASRPGDTGQETQYF.

The V call is TRBV12-3 or TRBV12-4, the J call TRBJ1-6, with a weak D call TRBD1 (5 bases). This CDR3 is 13 amino acids long. V lost 3 bases and J lost 6, with 6 bases in between. The CDR3 DNA reads as TGTGCCAGCAGTTTGGGGGTTAATTCACCCCTCCACTTT. Translated, it gives CASSLGVNSPLHF.

CDR3 residues: CASSPEVRRSSGNTIYF. Here the CDR3 DNA reads TGCGCCAGCAGCCCCGAGGTCCGGCGATCCTCTGGAAACACCATATATTTT. The rearrangement links TRBV4-3 to TRBJ1-3; D unclear. V lost 4 bases and J 0 bases, leaving 16 bases between the germline ends. Germline CDR1 is LGHNA and CDR2 is YSLEER. CDR3 size: 17 residues.

The genes are TRBV19 and TRBJ2-5; 11 bases are shared with TRBD1. V dropped 10 bases and J dropped 5; count of bases not matched to a gene: 6. Germline CDR1 LNHDA, CDR2 SQIVND (reference sequence). The CDR3 consists of 13 residues. The CDR3 DNA reads as TGTGCCAAACGGGGACAGGGGGACGAGACCCAGTACTTC. Its translation: CAKRGQGDETQYF.

The rearrangement links TRBV6-5 to TRBJ1-1; 10 positions agree with TRBD1. This CDR3 region has 15 residues. V lost 2 bases and J lost 1; bases outside the gene matches: 1. Germline V gene sequence: CDR1 MNHEY, CDR2 SVGAGI. CDR3 amino acids: CASSYGDRGNTEAFF. CDR3 bases: TGTGCCAGCAGTTACGGGGACAGGGGGAACACTGAAGCTTTCTTT.

The rearrangement links TRBV4-1 to TRBJ2-4, with D unresolved. Germline CDR1 reads MGHRA; CDR2 reads YSYEKL. CDR3 length: 15 residues. Deletions cut 2 bases from V and 0 bases from J, with 8 bases between. CDR3 sequence: CASSQPLLAKNIQYF. In nucleotides, the CDR3 is TGCGCCAGCAGCCAACCCTTGCTAGCCAAAAACATTCAGTACTTC.

This chain links TRBV13 with TRBJ1-6, with TRBD1 as a possible D gene (6 bases). The germline V and J ends were trimmed by 2 bases and 7 bases, with 12 bases remaining between them. The CDR3 length is 15 residues. The germline V gene has CDR1 PRHDT and CDR2 FYEKMQ (reference sequence). CDR3 sequence (DNA): TGTGCCAGCAGCTTACGCACAGGGCTAAATTCACCCCTCCACTTT. It specifies CASSLRTGLNSPLHF.

This chain links TRBV9 with TRBJ2-1; a possible D gene is TRBD2 (7 bases). The germline CDR1 and CDR2 sequences are SGDLS and YYNGEE. The ends were cut back, 2 bases at V and 4 bases at J, with 13 bases in the middle. This CDR3 spans 15 amino acids. CDR3 coding DNA: TGTGCCAGCAGCGTGGCGGGGGCAGATTACAATGAGCAGTTCTTC. Protein sequence: CASSVAGADYNEQFF.

This clone was observed a single time. The rearrangement joins TRBV7-2 to TRBJ1-1; unclear D gene. The CDR3 extends over 13 amino acids. CDR1 and CDR2 from the germline V gene are SGHTA and FQGNSA. V lost 5 bases, J lost 7 bases, and 14 bases lay in between. The CDR3 sequence is CASSPILPYEAFF. CDR3 DNA sequence: TGTGCCAGCAGCCCAATCCTTCCCTATGAAGCTTTCTTT. Supplemented by reference TRBV7-2 and TRBJ1-1, the full variable domain reads GAGVSQSPSNKVTEKGKDVELRCDPISGHTALYWYRQSLGQGLEFLIYFQGNSAPDKSGLPSDRFSAERTGGSVSTLTIQRTQQEDSAVYLCASSPILPYEAFFGQGTRLTVV.

This chain's CDR3 is CAWSVTGQETQYF. The CDR3 DNA is TGTGCCTGGAGTGTTACAGGTCAAGAGACCCAGTACTTC. This sequence joins TRBV30 and TRBJ2-5; the D gene is possibly TRBD1 (5 bases). The germline CDR1 and CDR2 sequences are GTSNPN and SVGIG (reference sequence). Trimming shortened V by 0 bases and J by 2 bases, and 7 bases separated the two germline ends. This CDR3 comprises 13 residues.

This chain links TRBV5-1 with TRBJ1-1; the D gene is possibly TRBD1 (5 bases). CDR3 length: 14 amino acids. V lost 4 bases and J lost 0, with 10 bases in between. CDR1 and CDR2 from the germline V gene are SGHRS and YFSETQ. In DNA form, the CDR3 reads TGCGCCAGCAGCCGTTTGGACATGAACACTGAAGCTTTCTTT. Protein sequence: CASSRLDMNTEAFF. The variable domain in full, with the rest retrieved from reference TRBV5-1 and TRBJ1-1, is KAGVTQTPRYLIKTRGQQVTLSCSPISGHRSVSWYQQTPGQGLQFLFEYFSETQRNKGNFPGRFSGRQFSNSRSEMNVSTLELGDSALYLCASSRLDMNTEAFFGQGTRLTVV.

This clone was detected once. The chain carries TRBV6-6 and TRBJ1-2, with D possibly TRBD1 on 5 matching bases. The CDR3 length is 16 residues. Germline V gene lookup returns CDR1 MNHNY and CDR2 SVGAGI (reference sequence). Deletions cut 5 bases from V and 4 bases from J, with 20 bases between. CDR3 region: CASSPHGTEPAYGYTF. The CDR3 nucleotides are TGTGCCAGCAGTCCACACGGGACGGAACCTGCCTATGGCTACACCTTC.

The chain joins TRBV10-3 to TRBJ2-1, with unresolved D. Between the trimmed V and J ends, which lost 2 bases and 7 bases, there was a span of 6 bases. The CDR3 contains 12 residues. Germline V lookup: CDR1 ENHRY, CDR2 SYGVKD. The CDR3 reads CAISEDSNEQFF. The CDR3, as DNA: TGTGCCATCAGTGAGGACTCTAATGAGCAGTTCTTC.

The chain uses TRBV19 and TRBJ1-5; 9 positions match TRBD1. The V segment lost 5 bases and the J segment 5 bases; nucleotides outside the gene matches: 10. Germline V gives CDR1 LNHDA, CDR2 SQIVND (reference sequence). This CDR3 spans 16 amino acids. The CDR3 DNA is TGTGCCAGTAGTCCCCAGGACAGGGGATCAGATCAGCCCCAGCATTTT. Translating it yields CASSPQDRGSDQPQHF.

The V and J genes are TRBV6-5 and TRBJ2-7; a weak D match, TRBD1 (6 bases). The V end lost 10 bases, the J end lost 1 base, and 11 bases lay between the germline ends. CDR3 length: 12 amino acids. Germline CDR1 reads MNHEY; CDR2 reads SVGAGI. This CDR3 reads CATRTESYEQYF. The CDR3 DNA follows: TGTGCCACCCGGACAGAATCCTACGAGCAGTACTTC.

The rearrangement joins TRBV6-5 to TRBJ1-5; D uncertain. Germline V CDR1 and CDR2: MNHEY, SVGAGI. This CDR3 is 15 amino acids long. V lost 3 bases, J lost 0 bases, and 9 bases lay in between. CDR3 coding DNA: TGTGCCAGCAGTTATTCAGTTCATAGCAATCAGCCCCAGCATTTT. Its translation is CASSYSVHSNQPQHF.

The chain uses TRBV7-9 and TRBJ2-3, with 7 positions matching TRBD2. Germline CDR1 is SEHNR and CDR2 is FQNEAQ (reference sequence). The CDR3 sequence is 13 residues long. CDR3 coding DNA: TGTGCGGACGCGGGGGATTTCACAGATACGCAGTATTTT. It yields the protein CADAGDFTDTQYF.

J is TRBJ1-1 and V is TRBV21-1. TRBV21-1 is flagged as a pseudogene. The CDR3 totals 16 residues. The CDR3 DNA is TGTGCCAGCACCGCAGTGGGTATAGTGGGGGACACTGAAGCTTTCTTT. It codes for CASTAVGIVGDTEAFF.

To note about this clone: The same CDR3 also results from other DNA sequences found in this sample. The CDR3, as DNA: TGTGCCAGCAGCGTAGGACAGGTCAATCAGCCCCAGCATTTT. It encodes CASSVGQVNQPQHF. The chain employs TRBV9 and TRBJ1-5; a possible D gene is TRBD1 (6 bases). Per germline, CDR1 SGDLS and CDR2 YYNGEE. V dropped 0 bases and J dropped 3 bases, with 7 bases sitting between them. The CDR3 is made up of 14 amino acids.